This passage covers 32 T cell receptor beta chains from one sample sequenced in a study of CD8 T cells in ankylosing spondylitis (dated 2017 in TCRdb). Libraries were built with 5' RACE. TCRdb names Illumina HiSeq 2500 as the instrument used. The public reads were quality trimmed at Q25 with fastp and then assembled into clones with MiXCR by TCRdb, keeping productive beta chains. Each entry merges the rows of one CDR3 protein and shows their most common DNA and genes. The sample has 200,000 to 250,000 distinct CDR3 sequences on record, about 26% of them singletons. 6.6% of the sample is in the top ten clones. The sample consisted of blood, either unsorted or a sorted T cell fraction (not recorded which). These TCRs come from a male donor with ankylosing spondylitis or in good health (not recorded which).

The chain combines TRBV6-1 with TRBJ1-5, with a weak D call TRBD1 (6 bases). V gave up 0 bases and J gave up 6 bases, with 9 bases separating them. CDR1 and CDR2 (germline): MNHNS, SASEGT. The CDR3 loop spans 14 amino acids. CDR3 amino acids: CASSEAGGTQPQHF. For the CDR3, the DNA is TGTGCCAGCAGTGAAGCAGGGGGAACTCAGCCCCAGCATTTT.

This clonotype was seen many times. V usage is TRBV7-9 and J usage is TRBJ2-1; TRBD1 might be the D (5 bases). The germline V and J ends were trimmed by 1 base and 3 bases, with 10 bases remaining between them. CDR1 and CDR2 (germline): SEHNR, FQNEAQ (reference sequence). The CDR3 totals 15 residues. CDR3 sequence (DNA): TGTGCCAGCAGCTTAGGGACAACTGTCTACAATGAGCAGTTCTTC. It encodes CASSLGTTVYNEQFF.

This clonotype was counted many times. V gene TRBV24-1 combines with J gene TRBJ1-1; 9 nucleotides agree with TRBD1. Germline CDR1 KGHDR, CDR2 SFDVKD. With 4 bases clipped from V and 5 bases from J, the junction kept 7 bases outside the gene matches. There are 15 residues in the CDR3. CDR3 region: CATSDQTGGRTEAFF. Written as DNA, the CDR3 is TGTGCCACCAGTGACCAGACAGGGGGGAGAACTGAAGCTTTCTTT.

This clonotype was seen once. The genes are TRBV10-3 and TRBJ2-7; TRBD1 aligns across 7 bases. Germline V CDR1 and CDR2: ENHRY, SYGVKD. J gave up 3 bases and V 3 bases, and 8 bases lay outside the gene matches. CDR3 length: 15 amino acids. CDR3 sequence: CAISESDRSLYEQYF. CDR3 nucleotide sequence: TGTGCCATCAGTGAATCGGACAGGAGTCTCTACGAGCAGTACTTC.

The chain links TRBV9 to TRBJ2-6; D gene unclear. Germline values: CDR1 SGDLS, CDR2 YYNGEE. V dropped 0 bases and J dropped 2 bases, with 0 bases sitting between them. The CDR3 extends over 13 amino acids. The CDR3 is CASSVAGANVLTF. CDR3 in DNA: TGTGCCAGCAGCGTAGCTGGGGCCAACGTCCTGACTTTC.

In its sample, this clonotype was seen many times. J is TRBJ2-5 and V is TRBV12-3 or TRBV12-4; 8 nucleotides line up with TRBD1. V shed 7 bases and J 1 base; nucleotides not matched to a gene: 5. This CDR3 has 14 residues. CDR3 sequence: CASTPGGPQETQYF. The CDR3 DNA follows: TGTGCCAGCACCCCAGGGGGCCCCCAAGAGACCCAGTACTTC.

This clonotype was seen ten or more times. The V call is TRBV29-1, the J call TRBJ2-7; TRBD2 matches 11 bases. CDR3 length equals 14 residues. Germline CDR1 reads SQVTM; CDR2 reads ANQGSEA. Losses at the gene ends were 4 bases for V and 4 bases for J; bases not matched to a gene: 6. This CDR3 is CSVVGTSGNYEQYF. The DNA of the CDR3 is TGCAGCGTTGTGGGGACTAGCGGCAATTACGAGCAGTACTTC.

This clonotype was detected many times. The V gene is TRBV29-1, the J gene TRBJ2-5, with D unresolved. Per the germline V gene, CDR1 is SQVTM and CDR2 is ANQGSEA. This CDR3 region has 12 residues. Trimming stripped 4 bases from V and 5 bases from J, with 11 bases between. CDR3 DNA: TGCAGCGTTGTGACTGGTGCTGAGACCCAGTACTTC. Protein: CSVVTGAETQYF.

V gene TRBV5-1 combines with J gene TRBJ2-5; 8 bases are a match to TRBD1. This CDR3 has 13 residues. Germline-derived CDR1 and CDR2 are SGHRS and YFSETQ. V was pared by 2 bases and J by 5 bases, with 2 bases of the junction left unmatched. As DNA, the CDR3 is TGCGCCAGCAGCTTTCAGGGGGCTGAGACCCAGTACTTC. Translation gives CASSFQGAETQYF. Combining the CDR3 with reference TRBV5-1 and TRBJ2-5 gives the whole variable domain KAGVTQTPRYLIKTRGQQVTLSCSPISGHRSVSWYQQTPGQGLQFLFEYFSETQRNKGNFPGRFSGRQFSNSRSEMNVSTLELGDSALYLCASSFQGAETQYFGPGTRLLVL.

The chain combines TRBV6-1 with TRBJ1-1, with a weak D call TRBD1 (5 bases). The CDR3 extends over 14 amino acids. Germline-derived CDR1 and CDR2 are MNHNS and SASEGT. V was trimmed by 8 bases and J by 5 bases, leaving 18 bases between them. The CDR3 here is CASGKQVGGTEAFF. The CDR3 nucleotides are TGTGCCAGCGGTAAACAAGTGGGGGGGACTGAAGCTTTCTTT.

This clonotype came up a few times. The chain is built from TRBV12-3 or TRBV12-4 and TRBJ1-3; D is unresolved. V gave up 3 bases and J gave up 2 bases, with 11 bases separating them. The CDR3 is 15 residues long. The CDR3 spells CASSLREVPGNTIYF. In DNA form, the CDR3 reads TGTGCCAGCAGTTTGCGCGAAGTTCCTGGAAACACCATATATTTT.

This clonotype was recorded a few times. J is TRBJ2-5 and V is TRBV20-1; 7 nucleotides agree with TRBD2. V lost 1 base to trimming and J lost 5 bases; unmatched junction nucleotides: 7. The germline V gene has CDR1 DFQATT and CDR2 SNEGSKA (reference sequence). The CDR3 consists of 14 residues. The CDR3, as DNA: TGCAGTGCTAGAGCGACGGGAGGCCAGGAGACCCAGTACTTC. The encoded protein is CSARATGGQETQYF.

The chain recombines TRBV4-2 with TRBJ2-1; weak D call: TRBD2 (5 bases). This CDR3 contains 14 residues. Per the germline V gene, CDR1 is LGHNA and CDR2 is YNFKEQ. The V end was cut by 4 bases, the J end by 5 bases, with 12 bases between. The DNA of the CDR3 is TGTGCCAGCAGCCCGGGCGGGCTCAACAATGAGCAGTTCTTC. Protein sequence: CASSPGGLNNEQFF.

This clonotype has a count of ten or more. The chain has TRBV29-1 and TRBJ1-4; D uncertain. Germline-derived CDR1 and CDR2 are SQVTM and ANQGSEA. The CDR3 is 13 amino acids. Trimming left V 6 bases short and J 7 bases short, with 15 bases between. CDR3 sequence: CSVAAIKGEKLFF. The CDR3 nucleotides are TGCAGCGTGGCCGCGATTAAAGGTGAAAAACTGTTTTTT.

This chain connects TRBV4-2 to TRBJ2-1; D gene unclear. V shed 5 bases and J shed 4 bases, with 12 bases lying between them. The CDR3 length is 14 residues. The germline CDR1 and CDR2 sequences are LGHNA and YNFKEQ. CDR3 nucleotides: TGTGCCAGCAGCGCAAAAGGACGATACAATGAGCAGTTCTTC. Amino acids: CASSAKGRYNEQFF.

The DNA for the CDR3 is TGCGCCAGCAGCTTGGACCAGCCTGGGGCCAACGTCCTGACTTTC. It translates to CASSLDQPGANVLTF. V gene TRBV5-1 combines with J gene TRBJ2-6; D is unresolved. Deletions cut 0 bases from V and 2 bases from J, with 6 bases between. CDR1 is SGHRS and CDR2 is YFSETQ in the germline V gene. The CDR3 runs to 15 residues.

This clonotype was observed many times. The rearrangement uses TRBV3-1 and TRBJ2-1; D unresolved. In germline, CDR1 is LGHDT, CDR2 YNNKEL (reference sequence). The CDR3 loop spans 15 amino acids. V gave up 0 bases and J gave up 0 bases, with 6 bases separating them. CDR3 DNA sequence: TGTGCCAGCAGCCAAGAACAGAGCTCCTACAATGAGCAGTTCTTC. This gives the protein CASSQEQSSYNEQFF.

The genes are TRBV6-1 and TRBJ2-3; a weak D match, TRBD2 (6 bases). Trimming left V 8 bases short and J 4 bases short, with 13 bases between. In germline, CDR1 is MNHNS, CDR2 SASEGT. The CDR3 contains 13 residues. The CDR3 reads CASGTGFSDTQYF. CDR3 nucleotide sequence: TGTGCCAGCGGGACTGGGTTCTCAGATACGCAGTATTTT.

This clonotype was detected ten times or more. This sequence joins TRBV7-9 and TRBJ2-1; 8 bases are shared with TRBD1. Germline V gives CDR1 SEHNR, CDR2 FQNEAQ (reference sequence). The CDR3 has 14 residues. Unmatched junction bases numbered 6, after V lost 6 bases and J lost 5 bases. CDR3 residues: CASSPGQGHNEQFF. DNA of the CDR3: TGTGCCAGCAGTCCTGGACAGGGTCACAATGAGCAGTTCTTC.

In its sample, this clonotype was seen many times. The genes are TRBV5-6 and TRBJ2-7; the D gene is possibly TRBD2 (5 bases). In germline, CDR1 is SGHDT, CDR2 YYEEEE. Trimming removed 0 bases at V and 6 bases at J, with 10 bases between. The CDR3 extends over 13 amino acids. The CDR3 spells CASSLVGVPEQYF. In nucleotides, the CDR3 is TGTGCCAGCAGCTTGGTGGGAGTTCCCGAGCAGTACTTC.

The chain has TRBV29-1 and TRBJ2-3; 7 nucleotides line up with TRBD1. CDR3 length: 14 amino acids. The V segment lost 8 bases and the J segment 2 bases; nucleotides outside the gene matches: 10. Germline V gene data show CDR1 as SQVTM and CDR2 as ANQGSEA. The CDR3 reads CSLFRDRNTDTQYF. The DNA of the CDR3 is TGCAGCCTCTTCCGGGACAGAAACACAGATACGCAGTATTTT.

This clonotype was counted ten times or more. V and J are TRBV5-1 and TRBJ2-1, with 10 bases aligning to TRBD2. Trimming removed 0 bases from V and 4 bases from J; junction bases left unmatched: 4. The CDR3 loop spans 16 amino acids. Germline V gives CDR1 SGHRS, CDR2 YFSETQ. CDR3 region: CASSLGASGSYNEQFF. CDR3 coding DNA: TGCGCCAGCAGCTTGGGCGCTAGCGGGAGTTACAATGAGCAGTTCTTC.

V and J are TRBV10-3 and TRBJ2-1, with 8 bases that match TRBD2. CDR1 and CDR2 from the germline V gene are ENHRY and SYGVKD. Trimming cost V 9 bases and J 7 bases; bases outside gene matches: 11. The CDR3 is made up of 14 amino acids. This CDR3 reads CAIEDRLALNEQFF. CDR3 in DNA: TGTGCCATTGAGGACCGACTAGCGCTAAATGAGCAGTTCTTC.

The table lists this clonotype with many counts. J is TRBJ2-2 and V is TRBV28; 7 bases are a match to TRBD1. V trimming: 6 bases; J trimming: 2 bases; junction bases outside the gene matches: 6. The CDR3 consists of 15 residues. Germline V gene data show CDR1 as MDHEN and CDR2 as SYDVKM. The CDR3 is CASSSTGVNTGELFF. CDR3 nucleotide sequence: TGTGCCAGCAGCAGCACAGGGGTCAACACCGGGGAGCTGTTTTTT. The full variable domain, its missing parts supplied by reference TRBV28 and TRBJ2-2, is DVKVTQSSRYLVKRTGEKVFLECVQDMDHENMFWYRQDPGLGLRLIYFSYDVKMKEKGDIPEGYSVSREKKERFSLILESASTNQTSMYLCASSSTGVNTGELFFGEGSRLTVL.

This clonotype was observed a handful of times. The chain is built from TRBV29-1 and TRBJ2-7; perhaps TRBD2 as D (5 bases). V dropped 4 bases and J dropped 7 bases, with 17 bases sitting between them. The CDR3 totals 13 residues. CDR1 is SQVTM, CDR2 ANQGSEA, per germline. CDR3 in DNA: TGCAGCGTTGTTCGGCAGGACTTCAGGGAGCAGTACTTC. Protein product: CSVVRQDFREQYF.

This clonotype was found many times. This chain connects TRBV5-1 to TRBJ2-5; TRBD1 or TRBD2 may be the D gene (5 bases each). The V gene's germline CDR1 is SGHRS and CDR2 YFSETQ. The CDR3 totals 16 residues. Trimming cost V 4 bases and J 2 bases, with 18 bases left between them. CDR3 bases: TGCGCCAGCAGCAGCACCCCCGACAGACTACAAGAGACCCAGTACTTC. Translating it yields CASSSTPDRLQETQYF.

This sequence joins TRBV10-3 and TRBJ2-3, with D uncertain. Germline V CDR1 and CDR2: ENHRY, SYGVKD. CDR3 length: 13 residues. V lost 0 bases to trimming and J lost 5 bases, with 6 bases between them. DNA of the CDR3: TGTGCCATCAGTGAGTCCCCGAAAGATACGCAGTATTTT. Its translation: CAISESPKDTQYF.

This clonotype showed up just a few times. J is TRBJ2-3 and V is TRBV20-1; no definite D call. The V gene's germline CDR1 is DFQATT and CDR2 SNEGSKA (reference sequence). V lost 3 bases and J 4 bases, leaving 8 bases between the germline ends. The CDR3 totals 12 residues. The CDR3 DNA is TGCAGTGCTAGGGACGGGCCAGATACGCAGTATTTT. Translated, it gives CSARDGPDTQYF.

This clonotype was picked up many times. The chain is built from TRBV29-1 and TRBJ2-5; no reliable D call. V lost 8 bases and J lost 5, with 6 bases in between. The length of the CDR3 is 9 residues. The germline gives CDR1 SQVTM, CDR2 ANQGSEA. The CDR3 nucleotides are TGCAGCTTTGGGGAGACCCAGTACTTC. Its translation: CSFGETQYF.

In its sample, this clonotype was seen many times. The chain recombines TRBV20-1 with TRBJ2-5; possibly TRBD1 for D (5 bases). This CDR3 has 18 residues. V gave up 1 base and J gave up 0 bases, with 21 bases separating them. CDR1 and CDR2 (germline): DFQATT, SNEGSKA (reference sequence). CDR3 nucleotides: TGCAGTGCTAGAGCAATTTCGGCGCAGGGCCCGTACCAAGAGACCCAGTACTTC. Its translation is CSARAISAQGPYQETQYF.

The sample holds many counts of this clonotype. The CDR3 sequence: CASSLTYGAETQYF. The CDR3 DNA reads TGCGCCAGCAGCCTAACGTACGGGGCAGAGACCCAGTACTTC. This chain uses TRBV4-1 with TRBJ2-5; possibly TRBD1 or TRBD2 for D (5 bases each). The germline V gene has CDR1 MGHRA and CDR2 YSYEKL. The CDR3 spans 14 residues. Deletions cut 4 bases from V and 4 bases from J, with 13 bases between.

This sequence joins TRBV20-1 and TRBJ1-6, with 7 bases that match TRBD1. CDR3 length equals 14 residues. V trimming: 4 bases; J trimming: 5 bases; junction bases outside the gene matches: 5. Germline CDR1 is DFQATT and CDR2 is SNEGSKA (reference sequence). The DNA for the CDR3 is TGCAGTGCTAAGCCCGGGACAGATAATTCACCCCTCCACTTT. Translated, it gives CSAKPGTDNSPLHF.